This TCR beta chain was profiled in a study of monozygotic twins with inflammatory bowel disease. General observations from the study: With others, IBD patients shared fewer clonotypes than healthy twins did, especially with disease activity. No distinction between different T cell subtypes was possible.

Eight separate reactions for every sample produced the cDNA. Through template switching, UMIs that included a 6-nucleotide sample barcode were added. Each CDR3 protein gets one entry in TCRdb, which reprocessed the 5' RACE reads and gives no DNA. The data show approximately 420,000 distinct CDR3 sequences, and the top ten clones hold 2.4%. CDR3 length: 19 amino acids. In germline, CDR1 is SGHTA, CDR2 FQGNSA. On this clonotype: What it recognizes is unknown.

The chain uses TRBV7-2 and TRBJ2-1; TCRdb lists TRBD2, though no DNA is available to test this call. The specimen was blood. The origin of this receptor is a human donor with ulcerative colitis or Crohn's disease, or a healthy co-twin of an affected twin (not recorded which). This CDR3 is CASSLSPLAGVPSYNEQFF.